A single sample gave rise to the 26 T cell receptor beta chains below, sequenced in a study of cytomegalovirus exposure and HLA in healthy donors. This PCR relied on a set of 60 Vbeta primers and 13 Jbeta primers. Libraries were prepared by immunoSEQ multiplex PCR; TCRdb keeps only in-frame clonotypes and omits some of them. The table has fewer than 200,000 clones, approximately 77% seen once. Sequences were obtained from PBMCs. Receptor source: a male donor in good health and CMV-seronegative.

The chain combines TRBV29-1 with TRBJ1-6; D might be TRBD1 (6 bases). CDR3 length equals 13 residues. Germline values: CDR1 SQVTM, CDR2 ANQGSEA. The V end lost 2 bases, the J end lost 5 bases, and 7 bases lay between the germline ends. In DNA, the CDR3 is TGCAGCGTTGAACAGGGGAATAATTCACCCCTCCACTTT. Encoded protein: CSVEQGNNSPLHF.

This clone has just a few counts. V is TRBV7-2 and J is TRBJ2-7; 8 bases line up with TRBD2. Germline V gives CDR1 SGHTA, CDR2 FQGNSA. CDR3 length: 15 amino acids. The J segment lost 3 bases and the V segment lost 5 bases, leaving 9 bases of the junction unmatched. The CDR3 protein is CASSGGAGVRYEQYF. The CDR3 DNA follows: TGTGCCAGCAGCGGGGGAGCGGGAGTTCGCTACGAGCAGTACTTC. Combining the CDR3 with reference TRBV7-2 and TRBJ2-7 gives the whole variable domain GAGVSQSPSNKVTEKGKDVELRCDPISGHTALYWYRQSLGQGLEFLIYFQGNSAPDKSGLPSDRFSAERTGGSVSTLTIQRTQQEDSAVYLCASSGGAGVRYEQYFGPGTRLTVT.

The V call is TRBV18, the J call TRBJ1-3; 8 nucleotides align to TRBD1. The V and J ends lost 5 bases and 0 bases, in that order; junction bases with no gene match: 9. The CDR3 covers 17 residues. Germline V gene data show CDR1 as KGHSH and CDR2 as LQKENI. In DNA, the CDR3 is TGTGCCAGCTCAGAACGGACAGGGCCGAACTCTGGAAACACCATATATTTT. Protein sequence: CASSERTGPNSGNTIYF.

This chain joins TRBV7-9 and TRBJ2-7; 7 bases are a match to TRBD1. Looked up from germline, CDR1 is SEHNR and CDR2 is FQNEAQ (reference sequence). Trimming cost V 7 bases and J 4 bases; bases outside gene matches: 7. This CDR3 has 13 residues. CDR3 region: CASTLTGKYEQYF. The CDR3 DNA reads as TGTGCCAGCACCCTGACAGGGAAGTACGAGCAGTACTTC.

This clone was recorded only once. Sequence at one end of the junction differs from germline and may be a read error. The gene calls are TRBV10-2 and TRBJ2-2; 9 nucleotides match TRBD2. The CDR3 runs 17 residues. Germline CDR1 reads WSHSY; CDR2 reads SAAADI. In nucleotides, the CDR3 is TGCGCCAGCCGTGAGGAAAGGCGGGGGGGTTTCACCGGGGAGCTGTTTTTT. Translation: CASREERRGGFTGELFF.

This clone has more than one count but fewer than ten. The chain joins TRBV10-3 to TRBJ1-5, with D possibly matching TRBD1 (5 bases). V was shortened by 2 bases and J by 7 bases, with 18 bases between the two germline ends. Germline values: CDR1 ENHRY, CDR2 SYGVKD. The CDR3 extends over 16 amino acids. The chain's CDR3 is CAISEPGAGVGQPQHF. The CDR3 DNA is TGTGCCATCAGTGAGCCCGGGGCGGGGGTGGGACAGCCCCAGCATTTT.

The chain has TRBV5-6 and TRBJ2-4, with D tentatively TRBD1 (6 bases). The CDR3 totals 16 residues. The V end was cut by 4 bases, the J end by 5 bases, with 19 bases between. CDR1 SGHDT and CDR2 YYEEEE come from the germline V gene. Here the CDR3 DNA reads TGTGCCAGCAGCCCCGGGACAAAAACATTCGAAAACATTCAGTACTTC. This encodes CASSPGTKTFENIQYF.

The gene calls are TRBV9 and TRBJ2-7; no definite D call. Trimming took 2 bases from V and 10 from J, leaving 7 bases between them. This CDR3 is 10 amino acids long. CDR1 is SGDLS, CDR2 YYNGEE, per germline. The CDR3 is CASSVGQQYF. CDR3 bases: TGTGCCAGCAGCGTTGGCCAACAGTACTTC.

The J gene is TRBJ1-5, the V gene TRBV18, with TRBD1 matching 7 bases. From germline, CDR1 is KGHSH and CDR2 LQKENI. There are 14 residues in the CDR3. Losses at the gene ends were 6 bases for V and 4 bases for J; bases not matched to a gene: 6. The CDR3 here is CASSEGQTNQPQHF. The CDR3 DNA reads TGTGCCAGCTCGGAGGGACAGACTAATCAGCCCCAGCATTTT.

The J gene is TRBJ2-7, the V gene TRBV19, with 10 bases that match TRBD1. The V and J ends lost 6 bases and 3 bases, in that order; junction bases with no gene match: 8. Germline CDR1 reads LNHDA; CDR2 reads SQIVND (reference sequence). The CDR3 spans 15 residues. In DNA, the CDR3 is TGTGCCAGTAGGACAGCGGGACAGGGGCTCTACGAGCAGTACTTC. Amino acid sequence: CASRTAGQGLYEQYF.

This clone was seen only a few times. The V call is TRBV25-1, the J call TRBJ2-7, with TRBD1 as a possible D gene (6 bases). The CDR3 runs 14 residues. The V gene lost 3 bases and the J gene lost 0 bases, with 9 bases spanning the gap. Germline V lookup: CDR1 MGHDK, CDR2 SYGVNS. The CDR3 spells CASSDQGSSYEQYF. In DNA, the CDR3 is TGTGCCAGCAGTGATCAGGGGAGCTCCTACGAGCAGTACTTC.

The CDR3 region has the DNA TGTGCCAGCAGTGGGACAGGGGGCACAGATACGCAGTATTTT. Its translation: CASSGTGGTDTQYF. This chain joins TRBV6-4 and TRBJ2-3; TRBD1 matches at 9 bases. Germline values: CDR1 MRHNA, CDR2 SNTAGT. The CDR3 loop spans 14 amino acids. V shed 4 bases and J 1 base; nucleotides not matched to a gene: 0.

CDR3 amino acids: CASSQVLGRSGYTF. The CDR3 nucleotides are TGCGCCAGCAGCCAAGTTCTAGGCCGAAGTGGCTACACCTTC. The chain is built from TRBV4-3 and TRBJ1-2; D uncertain. Trimming removed 1 base at V and 7 bases at J, with 13 bases between. The germline gives CDR1 LGHNA, CDR2 YSLEER. The CDR3 runs 14 residues.

This clone showed up just once. The CDR3 region has the DNA TGTGCCAGCAGCTTAGATGGCGGGAGCAATGAGCAGTTCTTC. It translates to CASSLDGGSNEQFF. V gene TRBV7-9 combines with J gene TRBJ2-1; 7 bases align to TRBD2. The CDR3 length is 14 residues. The V gene's germline CDR1 is SEHNR and CDR2 FQNEAQ (reference sequence). J lost 6 bases, V lost 1 base, and 3 bases had no gene match.

The V call is TRBV27, the J call TRBJ2-7; TRBD2 agrees at 10 bases. The trim removed 2 bases at V and 9 bases at J, leaving 10 bases unmatched. This CDR3 contains 15 residues. From germline, CDR1 is MNHEY and CDR2 SMNVEV (reference sequence). Here the CDR3 reads CASSLRVAGGFGQYF. CDR3 coding DNA: TGTGCCAGCAGTTTACGGGTAGCGGGAGGTTTTGGGCAGTACTTC.

This clone appeared a single time. A read error may produce the germline difference seen at one junction end. The chain recombines TRBV7-9 with TRBJ1-5; the D is unclear. Germline CDR1 reads SEHNR; CDR2 reads FQNEAQ (reference sequence). The CDR3 extends over 13 amino acids. CDR3 sequence (DNA): TGTTCCAGCAGCCCTAGTTACAATCAGCCCCAGCATTTT. Protein: CSSSPSYNQPQHF.

The rearrangement links TRBV14 to TRBJ2-5; D possibly corresponds to TRBD2 (5 bases). Trimming pared 4 bases from V and 5 bases from J, leaving 5 bases between. Germline V CDR1 and CDR2: SGHDN, FVKESK. The CDR3 has 11 residues. The CDR3 nucleotides read TGTGCCAGCAGCCGAGGGGAGACCCAGTACTTC. Translating gives CASSRGETQYF.

The V and J genes are TRBV9 and TRBJ1-1; tentative D call: TRBD1 (5 bases). V lost 0 bases to trimming and J lost 1 base, with 10 bases between them. The germline V gene encodes CDR1 SGDLS and CDR2 YYNGEE. The CDR3 spans 15 residues. CDR3: CASSVVGAANTEAFF. The CDR3, as DNA: TGTGCCAGCAGCGTAGTAGGGGCTGCGAACACTGAAGCTTTCTTT.

J is TRBJ2-2 and V is TRBV4-2, with 8 bases matching TRBD2. The CDR3 length is 17 residues. V shed 8 bases, J shed 2 bases, and the junction held 13 bases outside the gene matches. CDR1 is LGHNA, CDR2 YNFKEQ, per germline. CDR3 DNA: TGTGCCAGCGAAGCCAAGGGTACTAGCGGAAACACCGGGGAGCTGTTTTTT. This translates into CASEAKGTSGNTGELFF.

The chain links TRBV6-6 to TRBJ2-7; 11 nucleotides align to TRBD2. With V trimmed by 8 bases and J by 7 bases, 4 bases remained unmatched. CDR3 length: 12 residues. The germline CDR1 and CDR2 sequences are MNHNY and SVGAGI (reference sequence). The CDR3 spells CASRLAGGEQYF. The CDR3 DNA follows: TGTGCCAGCCGGCTAGCGGGAGGTGAGCAGTACTTC.

V is TRBV6-1 and J is TRBJ1-2; 7 nucleotides agree with TRBD1. Germline CDR1 reads MNHNS; CDR2 reads SASEGT. Trimming took 7 bases from V and 4 from J; bases not matched to a gene: 9. CDR3 length equals 14 residues. The CDR3 loop is CASTRDGDSYGYTF. DNA for the CDR3: TGTGCCAGCACCCGGGACGGGGACAGCTATGGCTACACCTTC.

This clone was detected only a few times. The V and J genes are TRBV7-2 and TRBJ2-7; 12 nucleotides agree with TRBD1. Trimming at V came to 5 bases and at J to 6 bases, leaving 8 bases not matched to a gene. The germline gives CDR1 SGHTA, CDR2 FQGNSA. This CDR3 contains 15 residues. CDR3 in DNA: TGTGCCAGCAGCCGTACCGGGACAGGGGGCGGCGAGCAGTACTTC. It codes for CASSRTGTGGGEQYF.

The chain has TRBV27 and TRBJ2-5; D possibly corresponds to TRBD1 (5 bases). Germline V gene lookup returns CDR1 MNHEY and CDR2 SMNVEV (reference sequence). CDR3 length: 13 residues. V gave up 5 bases and J gave up 5 bases, with 12 bases separating them. Here the CDR3 DNA reads TGTGCCAGCAGTCTTGGACAACGGGAGACCCAGTACTTC. Translation gives CASSLGQRETQYF.

The chain recombines TRBV30 with TRBJ1-1, with unresolved D. Between the trimmed V and J ends, which lost 0 bases and 1 base, there was a span of 6 bases. CDR3 length: 13 residues. Germline CDR1 is GTSNPN and CDR2 is SVGIG (reference sequence). Written as DNA, the CDR3 is TGTGCCTGGAGTGTAAACACGAACACTGAAGCTTTCTTT. This gives the protein CAWSVNTNTEAFF.

This sequence joins TRBV5-1 and TRBJ1-1, with TRBD1 matching over 9 bases. The CDR3 contains 15 residues. Germline CDR1 is SGHRS and CDR2 is YFSETQ. V shed 0 bases, J shed 1 base, and the junction held 1 base outside the gene matches. CDR3 amino acids: CASSLEQGANTEAFF. In nucleotides, the CDR3 is TGCGCCAGCAGCTTGGAACAGGGGGCGAACACTGAAGCTTTCTTT.

The chain couples TRBV28 to TRBJ2-7; 8 bases fit TRBD1. CDR1 MDHEN and CDR2 SYDVKM come from the germline V gene. The junction had 10 bases not matched to a gene; V was cut back by 7 bases and J by 2 bases. The CDR3 is 15 amino acids. CDR3 coding DNA: TGTGCCAGCACCACACCCCCAGGGGGCGCCTACGAGCAGTACTTC. This gives the protein CASTTPPGGAYEQYF.